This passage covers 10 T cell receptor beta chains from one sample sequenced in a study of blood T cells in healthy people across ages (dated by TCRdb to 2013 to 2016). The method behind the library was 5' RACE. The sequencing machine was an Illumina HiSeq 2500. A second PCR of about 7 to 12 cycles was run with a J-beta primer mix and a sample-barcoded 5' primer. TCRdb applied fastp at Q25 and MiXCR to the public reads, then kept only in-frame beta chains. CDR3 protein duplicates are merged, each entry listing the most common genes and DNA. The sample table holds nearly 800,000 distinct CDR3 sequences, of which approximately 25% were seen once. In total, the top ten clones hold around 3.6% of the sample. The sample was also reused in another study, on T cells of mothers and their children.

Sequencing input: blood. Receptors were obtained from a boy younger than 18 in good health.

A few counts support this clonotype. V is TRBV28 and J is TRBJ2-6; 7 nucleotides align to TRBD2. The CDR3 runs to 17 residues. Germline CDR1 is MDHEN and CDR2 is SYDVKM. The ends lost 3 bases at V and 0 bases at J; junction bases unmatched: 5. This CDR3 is CASSFASGNSGANVLTF. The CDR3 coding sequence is TGTGCCAGCAGTTTCGCTAGCGGAAACTCTGGGGCCAACGTCCTGACTTTC.

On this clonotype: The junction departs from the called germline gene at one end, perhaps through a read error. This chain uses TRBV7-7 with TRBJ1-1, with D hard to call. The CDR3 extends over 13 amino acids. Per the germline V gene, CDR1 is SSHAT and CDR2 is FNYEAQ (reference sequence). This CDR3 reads CASSVQPGTEAFF. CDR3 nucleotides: TGTGCTAGCAGCGTACAGCCGGGTACTGAAGCTTTCTTT.

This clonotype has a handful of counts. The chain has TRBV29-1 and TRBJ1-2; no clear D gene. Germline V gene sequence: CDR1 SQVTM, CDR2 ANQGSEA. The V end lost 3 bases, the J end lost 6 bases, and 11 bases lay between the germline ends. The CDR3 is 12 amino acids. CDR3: CSVDAGPHGYTF. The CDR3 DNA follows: TGCAGCGTTGATGCTGGGCCACATGGCTACACCTTC.

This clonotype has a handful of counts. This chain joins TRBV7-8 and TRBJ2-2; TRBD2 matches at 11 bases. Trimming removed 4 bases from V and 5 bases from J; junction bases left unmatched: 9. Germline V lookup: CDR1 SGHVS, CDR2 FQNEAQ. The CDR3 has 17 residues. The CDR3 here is CASSYVRLAGLTGELFF. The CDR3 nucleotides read TGTGCCAGCAGCTACGTCAGACTAGCGGGGCTTACCGGGGAGCTGTTTTTT.

The CDR3 is CSVEGAREVNEQFF. The CDR3 DNA reads TGCAGCGTTGAAGGCGCGCGGGAGGTGAATGAGCAGTTCTTC. The chain joins TRBV29-1 to TRBJ2-1; 8 nucleotides match TRBD2. Germline assignment: CDR1 SQVTM and CDR2 ANQGSEA. Trimming took 1 base from V and 7 from J; bases not matched to a gene: 6. The CDR3 consists of 14 residues.

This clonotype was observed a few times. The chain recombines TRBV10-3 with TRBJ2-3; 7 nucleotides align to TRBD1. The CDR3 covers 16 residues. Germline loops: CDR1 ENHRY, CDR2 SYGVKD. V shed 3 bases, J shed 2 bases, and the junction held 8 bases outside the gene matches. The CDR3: CAISDPTGDYTDTQYF. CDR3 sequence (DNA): TGTGCCATCAGTGACCCTACAGGGGATTACACAGATACGCAGTATTTT.

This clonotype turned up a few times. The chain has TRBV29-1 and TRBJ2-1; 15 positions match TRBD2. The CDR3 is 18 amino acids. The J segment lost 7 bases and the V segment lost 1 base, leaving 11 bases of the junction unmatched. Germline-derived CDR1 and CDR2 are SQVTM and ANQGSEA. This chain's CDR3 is CSVEAGGLAGGPWNEQFF. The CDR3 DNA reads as TGCAGCGTTGAAGCGGGAGGACTAGCGGGAGGGCCTTGGAATGAGCAGTTCTTC.

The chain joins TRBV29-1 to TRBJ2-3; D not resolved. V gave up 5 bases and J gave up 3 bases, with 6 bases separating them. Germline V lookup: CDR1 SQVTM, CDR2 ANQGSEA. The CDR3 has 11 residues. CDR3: CSVRNTDTQYF. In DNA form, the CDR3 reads TGCAGCGTTAGAAATACAGATACGCAGTATTTT.

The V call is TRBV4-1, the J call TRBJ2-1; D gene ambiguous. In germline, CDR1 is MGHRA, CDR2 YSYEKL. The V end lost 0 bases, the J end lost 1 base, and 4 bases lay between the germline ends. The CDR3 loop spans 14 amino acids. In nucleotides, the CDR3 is TGCGCCAGCAGCCAAGAGCAGTCCTACAATGAGCAGTTCTTC. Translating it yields CASSQEQSYNEQFF.

CDR3 sequence reads: CASNEGPVSPLHF. The CDR3 nucleotides read TGTGCCAGCAACGAGGGGCCCGTGTCACCCCTCCACTTT. The rearrangement joins TRBV6-6 to TRBJ1-6, with D perhaps TRBD1 (5 bases). Germline V gives CDR1 MNHNY, CDR2 SVGAGI (reference sequence). The CDR3 is made up of 13 amino acids. Trimming cost V 7 bases and J 10 bases, with 14 bases left between them.